This T cell receptor (beta chain) was identified during a study of response to subunit inactivated influenza vaccine. TCRdb passed the RT-PCR reads through MiXCR, listing each CDR3 protein once. Here the sample spans hundreds of thousands of distinct CDR3 sequences, less than 20% being singletons. Per germline, CDR1 SGHDN and CDR2 FVKESK. Trimming cost V 1 base and J 4 bases, with 7 bases left between them. The CDR3 covers 14 residues. Broader study findings: It was suggested by the authors that few new T cells are recruited by each seasonal influenza vaccination.

This clonotype was observed a few times. No antigen is known for it. The chain has TRBV14 and TRBJ2-2; D is undetermined. The material sequenced was PBMCs from blood, taken approximately 13 days after vaccination. This sequence originates from a man in his forties or fifties who received an inactivated influenza vaccine. CDR3 protein: CASSQVLGTGELFF. CDR3 coding DNA: TGTGCCAGCAGCCAAGTGTTAGGCACCGGGGAGCTGTTTTTT.